This T cell receptor (beta chain) was identified during a study of cytomegalovirus exposure and HLA in healthy donors. The PCR made use of 60 Vbeta and 13 Jbeta primers. The assay was immunoSEQ multiplex PCR, and TCRdb's table has in-frame clones only and misses some. Counted here are over 200,000 clones, just under 70% occurring once; the ten biggest clones make up around 3%. V was shortened by 4 bases and J by 2 bases, with 12 bases between the two germline ends. Germline CDR1 is MNHNY and CDR2 is SVGAGI (reference sequence). This CDR3 spans 15 amino acids. Material for sequencing was PBMCs. The V and J genes are TRBV6-6 and TRBJ2-1; tentatively, D is TRBD1 (5 bases). The receptor was derived from a man aged 40-49 years in good health and CMV-seropositive. DNA for the CDR3: TGTGCCAGCAGTTCTTTAGGGGTCCCCTACAATGAGCAGTTCTTC. Translating gives CASSSLGVPYNEQFF.